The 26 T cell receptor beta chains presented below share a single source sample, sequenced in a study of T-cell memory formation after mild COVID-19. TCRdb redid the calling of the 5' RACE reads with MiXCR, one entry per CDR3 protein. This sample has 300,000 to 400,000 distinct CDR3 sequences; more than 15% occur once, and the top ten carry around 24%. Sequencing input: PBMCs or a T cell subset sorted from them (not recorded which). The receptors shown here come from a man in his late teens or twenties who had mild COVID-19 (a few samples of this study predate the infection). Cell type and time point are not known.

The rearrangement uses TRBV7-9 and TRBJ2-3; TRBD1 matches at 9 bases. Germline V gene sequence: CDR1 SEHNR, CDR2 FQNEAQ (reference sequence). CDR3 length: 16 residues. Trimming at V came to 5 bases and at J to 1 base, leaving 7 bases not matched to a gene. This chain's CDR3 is CASSPRQGGGTDTQYF. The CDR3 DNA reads TGTGCCAGCAGCCCAAGACAGGGGGGAGGCACAGATACGCAGTATTTT.

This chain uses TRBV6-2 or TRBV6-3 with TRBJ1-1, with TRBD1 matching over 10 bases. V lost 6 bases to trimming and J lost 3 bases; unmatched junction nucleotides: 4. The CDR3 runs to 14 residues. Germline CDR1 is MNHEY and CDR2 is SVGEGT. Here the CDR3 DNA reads TGTGCCAGCAGGACAGGGGGCGCTTACACTGAAGCTTTCTTT. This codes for CASRTGGAYTEAFF.

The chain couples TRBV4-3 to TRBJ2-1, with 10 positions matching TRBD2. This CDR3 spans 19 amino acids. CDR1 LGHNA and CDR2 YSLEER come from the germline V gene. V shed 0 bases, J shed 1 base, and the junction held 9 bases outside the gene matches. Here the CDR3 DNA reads TGCGCCAGCAGCCAAGATCGTGGACTAGCGGCCGGTTCCTACAATGAGCAGTTCTTC. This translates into CASSQDRGLAAGSYNEQFF.

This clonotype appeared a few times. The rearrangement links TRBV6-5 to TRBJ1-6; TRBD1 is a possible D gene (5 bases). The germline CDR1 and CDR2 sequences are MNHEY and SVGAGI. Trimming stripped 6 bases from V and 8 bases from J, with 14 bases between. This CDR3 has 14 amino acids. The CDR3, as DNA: TGTGCCAGCAGAAGGACATTGTCGGATTCACCCCTCCACTTT. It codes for CASRRTLSDSPLHF.

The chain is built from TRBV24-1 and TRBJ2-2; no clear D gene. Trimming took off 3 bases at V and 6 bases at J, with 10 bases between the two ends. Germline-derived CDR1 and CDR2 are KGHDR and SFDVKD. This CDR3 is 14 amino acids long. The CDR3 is CATSDPFPPGELFF. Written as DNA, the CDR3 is TGTGCCACCAGTGATCCCTTCCCGCCCGGGGAGCTGTTTTTT.

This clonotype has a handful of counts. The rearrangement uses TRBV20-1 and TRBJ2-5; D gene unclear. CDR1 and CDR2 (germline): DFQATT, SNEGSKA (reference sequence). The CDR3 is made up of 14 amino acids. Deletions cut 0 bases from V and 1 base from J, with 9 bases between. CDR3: CSARDWQAQETQYF. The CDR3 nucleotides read TGCAGTGCTAGAGATTGGCAGGCCCAAGAGACCCAGTACTTC.

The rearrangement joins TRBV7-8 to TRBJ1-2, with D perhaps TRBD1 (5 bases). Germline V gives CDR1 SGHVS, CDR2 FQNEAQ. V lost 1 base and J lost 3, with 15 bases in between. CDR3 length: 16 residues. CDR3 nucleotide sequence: TGTGCCAGCAGCTTAGGCCGTCGTGGGGGAGACTATGGCTACACCTTC. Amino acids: CASSLGRRGGDYGYTF.

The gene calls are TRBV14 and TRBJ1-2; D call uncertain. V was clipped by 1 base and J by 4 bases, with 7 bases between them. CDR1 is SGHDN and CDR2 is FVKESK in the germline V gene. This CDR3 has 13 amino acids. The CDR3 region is CASSQVGSYGYTF. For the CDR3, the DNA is TGTGCCAGCAGCCAAGTGGGCAGCTATGGCTACACCTTC.

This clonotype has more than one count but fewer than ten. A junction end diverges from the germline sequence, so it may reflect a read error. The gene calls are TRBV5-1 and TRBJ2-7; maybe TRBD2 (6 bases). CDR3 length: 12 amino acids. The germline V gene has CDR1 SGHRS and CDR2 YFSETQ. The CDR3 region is CASSLAGGLLSF. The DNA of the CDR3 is TGCGCCAGCAGCTTGGCCGGAGGACTATTAAGTTTC.

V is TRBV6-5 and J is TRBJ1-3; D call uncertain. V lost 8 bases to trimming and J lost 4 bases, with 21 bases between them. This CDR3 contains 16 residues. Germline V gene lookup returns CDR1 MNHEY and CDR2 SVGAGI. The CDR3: CASSRGTRLGGNTIYF. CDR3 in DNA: TGTGCCAGCTCTCGAGGTACACGGCTGGGCGGAAACACCATATATTTT.

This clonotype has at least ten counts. The CDR3 DNA reads as TGCAGTGCTAGAGAGGGGTTTACACCCCTCCACTTT. It yields the protein CSAREGFTPLHF. The chain combines TRBV20-1 with TRBJ1-6, with D uncertain. V lost 0 bases to trimming and J lost 11 bases, with 8 bases between them. CDR3 length: 12 amino acids. Germline CDR1 and CDR2: DFQATT and SNEGSKA (reference sequence).

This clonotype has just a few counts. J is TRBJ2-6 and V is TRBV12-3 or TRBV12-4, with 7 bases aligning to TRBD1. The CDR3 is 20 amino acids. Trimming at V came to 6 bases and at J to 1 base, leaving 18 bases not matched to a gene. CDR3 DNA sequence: TGTGCCAGCAGCCATATTAGAAGACAGGGTTTGGTATCTGGGGCCAACGTCCTGACTTTC. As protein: CASSHIRRQGLVSGANVLTF.

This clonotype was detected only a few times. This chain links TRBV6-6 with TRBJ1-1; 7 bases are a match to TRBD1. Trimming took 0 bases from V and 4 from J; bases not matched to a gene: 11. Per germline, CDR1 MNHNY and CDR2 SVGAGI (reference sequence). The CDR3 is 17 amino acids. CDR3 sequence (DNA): TGTGCCAGCAGTTACTCTGGACAGGCGGCACTTTCCACTGAAGCTTTCTTT. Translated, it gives CASSYSGQAALSTEAFF.

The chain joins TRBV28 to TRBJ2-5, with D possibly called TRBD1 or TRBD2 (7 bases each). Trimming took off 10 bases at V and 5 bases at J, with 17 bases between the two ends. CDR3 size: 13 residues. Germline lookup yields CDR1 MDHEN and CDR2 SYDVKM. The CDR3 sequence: CAISPRGGETQYF. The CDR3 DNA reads TGTGCCATATCCCCCAGGGGGGGGGAGACCCAGTACTTC.

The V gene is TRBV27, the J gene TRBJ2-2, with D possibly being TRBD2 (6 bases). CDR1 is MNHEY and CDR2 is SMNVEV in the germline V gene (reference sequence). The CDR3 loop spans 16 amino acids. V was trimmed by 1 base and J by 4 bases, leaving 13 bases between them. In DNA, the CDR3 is TGTGCCAGCAGTTTATATGGTTACGGGGGCACCGGGGAGCTGTTTTTT. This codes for CASSLYGYGGTGELFF.

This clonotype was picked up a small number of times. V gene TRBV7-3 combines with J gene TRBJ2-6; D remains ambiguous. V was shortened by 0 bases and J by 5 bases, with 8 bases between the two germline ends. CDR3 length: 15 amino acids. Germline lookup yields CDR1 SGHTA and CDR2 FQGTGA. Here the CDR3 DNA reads TGTGCCAGCAGCTTAACGGGTGAGAGGGCCAACGTCCTGACTTTC. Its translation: CASSLTGERANVLTF.

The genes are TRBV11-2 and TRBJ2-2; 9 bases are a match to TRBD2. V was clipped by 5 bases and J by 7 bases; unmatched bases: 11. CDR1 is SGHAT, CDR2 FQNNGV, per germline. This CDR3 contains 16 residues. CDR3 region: CASSPRKAGGGGELFF. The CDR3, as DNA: TGTGCCAGCAGCCCCCGGAAGGCGGGGGGGGGCGGGGAGCTGTTTTTT.

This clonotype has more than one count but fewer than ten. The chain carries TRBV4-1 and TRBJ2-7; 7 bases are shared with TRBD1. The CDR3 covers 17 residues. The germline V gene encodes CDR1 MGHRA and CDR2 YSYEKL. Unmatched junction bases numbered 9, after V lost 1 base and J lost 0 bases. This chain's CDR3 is CASSQGLRDRYSYEQYF. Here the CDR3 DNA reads TGCGCCAGCAGCCAAGGCCTCCGGGACAGATACTCCTACGAGCAGTACTTC.

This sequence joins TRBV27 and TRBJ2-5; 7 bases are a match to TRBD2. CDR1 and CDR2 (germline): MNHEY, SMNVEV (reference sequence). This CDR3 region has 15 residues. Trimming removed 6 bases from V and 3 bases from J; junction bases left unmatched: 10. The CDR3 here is CASRWGMAGEETQYF. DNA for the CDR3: TGTGCCAGCAGGTGGGGGATGGCGGGGGAAGAGACCCAGTACTTC.

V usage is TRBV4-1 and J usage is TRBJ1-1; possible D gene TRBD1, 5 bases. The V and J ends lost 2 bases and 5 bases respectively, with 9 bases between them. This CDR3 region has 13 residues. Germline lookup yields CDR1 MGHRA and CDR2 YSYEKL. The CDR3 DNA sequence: TGCGCCAGCAGCCAAAACGGGGGGACTGAAGCTTTCTTT. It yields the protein CASSQNGGTEAFF.

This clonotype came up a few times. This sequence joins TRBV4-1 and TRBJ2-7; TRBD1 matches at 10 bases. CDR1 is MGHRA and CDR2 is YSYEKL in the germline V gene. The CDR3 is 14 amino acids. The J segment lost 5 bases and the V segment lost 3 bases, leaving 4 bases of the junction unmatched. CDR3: CASSQGQGIHEQYF. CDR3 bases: TGCGCCAGCAGCCAGGGACAGGGGATCCACGAGCAGTACTTC.

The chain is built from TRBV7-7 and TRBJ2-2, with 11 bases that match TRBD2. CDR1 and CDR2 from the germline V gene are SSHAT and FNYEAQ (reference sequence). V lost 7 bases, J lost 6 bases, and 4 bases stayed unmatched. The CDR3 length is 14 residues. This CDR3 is CASTPLAGAGELFF. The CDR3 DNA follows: TGTGCCAGCACCCCACTAGCGGGGGCCGGGGAGCTGTTTTTT.

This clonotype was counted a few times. CDR3 sequence reads: CATSRELGAANYGYTF. Written as DNA, the CDR3 is TGTGCCACCAGCAGAGAACTCGGCGCAGCTAACTATGGCTACACCTTC. The V gene is TRBV15, the J gene TRBJ1-2; D uncertain. V was pared by 0 bases and J by 0 bases, with 11 bases between. The CDR3 is 16 residues long. Germline V gene data show CDR1 as LNHNV and CDR2 as YYDKDF (reference sequence).

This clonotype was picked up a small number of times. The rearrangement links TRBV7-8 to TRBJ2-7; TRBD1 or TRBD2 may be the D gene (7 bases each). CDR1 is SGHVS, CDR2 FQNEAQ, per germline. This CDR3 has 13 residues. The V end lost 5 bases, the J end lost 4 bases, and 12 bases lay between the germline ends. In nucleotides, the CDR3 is TGTGCCAGCAGCCAGGGGGGGCGGTACGAGCAGTACTTC. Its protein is CASSQGGRYEQYF.

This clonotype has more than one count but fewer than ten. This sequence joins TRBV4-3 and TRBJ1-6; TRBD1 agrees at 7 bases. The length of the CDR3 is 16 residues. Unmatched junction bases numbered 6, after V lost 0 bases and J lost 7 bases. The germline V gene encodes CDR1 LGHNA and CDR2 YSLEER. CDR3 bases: TGCGCCAGCAGCCAAGATCCTGGCAGGGGGAATTCACCCCTCCACTTT. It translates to CASSQDPGRGNSPLHF.

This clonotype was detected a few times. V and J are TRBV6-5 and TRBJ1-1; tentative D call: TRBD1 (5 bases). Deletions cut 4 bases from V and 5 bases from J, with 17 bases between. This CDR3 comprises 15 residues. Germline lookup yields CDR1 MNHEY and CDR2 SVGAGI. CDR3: CASSFLGEAVTEAFF. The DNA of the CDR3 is TGTGCCAGCAGTTTCTTAGGGGAGGCGGTAACTGAAGCTTTCTTT.